Listed below are T cell receptor beta chains from one sample, sequenced in a study of shared clonotypes between healthy human individuals. Only in-frame clones appear in the TCRdb table, and some are missing; sequencing was by immunoSEQ multiplex PCR. The sample lists roughly 2.4 million clones; under 97% were seen once. Material: naive CD4+ T cells sorted from blood. These receptors were taken from a man aged 18 to 35 in good health. CDR3s include the opening cysteine and the closing phenylalanine or tryptophan. A D gene is named only where the DNA matches it firmly.

NA | TRBJ1-6 | TRBV28 | CASSTPQGTNSPLHF | TGTGCCAGCAGTACGCCGCAGGGGACAAATTCACCCCTCCACTTT
NA | TRBJ1-1 | TRBV2 | CASSEQGSTEAFF | TGTGCCAGCAGTGAACAGGGCAGCACTGAAGCTTTCTTT
NA | TRBJ1-6 | TRBV28 | CASSLLGSSYNSPLHF | TGTGCCAGCAGTTTACTGGGCAGCTCCTATAATTCACCCCTCCACTTT
TRBD2 | TRBJ2-3 | TRBV28 | CASSLPAGLAGGTDTQYF | TGTGCCAGCAGTTTACCCGCGGGACTAGCGGGGGGCACAGATACGCAGTATTTT
NA | TRBJ2-7 | TRBV5-1 | CASSLVPGPTYEQYF | TGCGCCAGCAGCTTGGTTCCGGGCCCGACCTACGAGCAGTACTTC
NA | TRBJ1-1 | TRBV5-4 | CASLQDSLNTEAFF | TGTGCCAGCCTACAGGACAGCTTGAACACTGAAGCTTTCTTT
NA | TRBJ2-1 | TRBV7-9 | CASSHDFNEQFF | TGTGCCAGCAGCCACGACTTTAATGAGCAGTTCTTC
NA | TRBJ1-4 | TRBV30 | CAWSSTGNREKLFF | TGTGCCTGGAGTTCCACCGGGAATCGGGAAAAACTGTTTTTT
NA | TRBJ1-2 | TRBV10-3 | CAIRELQAQGGYTF | TGTGCCATCAGGGAGCTACAGGCGCAGGGTGGCTACACCTTC
NA | TRBJ1-1 | TRBV19 | CASSMREMNTEAFF | TGTGCCAGTAGTATGAGGGAGATGAACACTGAAGCTTTCTTT
TRBD1 | TRBJ1-4 | TRBV28 | CASSLPLGQVNEKLFF | TGTGCCAGCAGTTTACCCTTGGGACAGGTGAATGAAAAACTGTTTTTT
TRBD1 | TRBJ1-3 | TRBV7-2 | CASSLTGVGNTIYF | TGTGCCAGCAGCTTAACAGGGGTTGGAAACACCATATATTTT
TRBD1 | TRBJ2-3 | TRBV18 | CASSPQGADTQYF | TGTGCCAGCTCACCCCAGGGGGCAGATACGCAGTATTTT